Listed below are T cell receptor beta chains from one sample, sequenced in a study of identifying expanded T cells in peripheral blood. Measured with immunoSEQ multiplex PCR; TCRdb has only the in-frame clones, and not every one. The sample includes about 90,000 clones, around 88% of them seen just once. The material sequenced was blood. The receptors here all came from a person between 18 and 75 years old in good health. Each CDR3 is given with its conserved first and last residue. D genes are given only for firm matches. For some rows the clone size is stated as once, few or many, or as a class when expanded; others skip it.

-	TRBV6-1	TRBJ1-2	-	CASSSGLGYTF	TGTGCCAGCAGTTCGGGCCTCGGCTACACCTTC
-	TRBV19	TRBJ1-1	-	CASSEGGVNTEAFF	TGTGCCAGTAGTGAAGGGGGTGTGAACACTGAAGCTTTCTTT
-	TRBV6-6	TRBJ2-1	TRBD1	CASGPGQGSRNEQFF	TGTGCCAGCGGGCCGGGACAGGGGTCCCGCAATGAGCAGTTCTTC
-	TRBV5-4	TRBJ2-6	-	CASSAGTGANVLTF	TGTGCCAGCAGTGCGGGGACGGGGGCCAACGTCCTGACTTTC
-	TRBV6-5	TRBJ1-6	-	CASEENGEAPLHF	TGTGCCAGCGAAGAGAATGGGGAAGCACCCCTCCACTTT
-	TRBV6-6	TRBJ1-2	-	CASSAYEQGPSHGYTF	TGTGCCAGCAGTGCCTACGAGCAGGGGCCCTCTCATGGCTACACCTTC
-	TRBV7-9	TRBJ1-1	-	CASSSWRVKGNTEAFF	TGTGCCAGCAGCTCCTGGAGGGTGAAGGGGAACACTGAAGCTTTCTTT
-	TRBV7-6	TRBJ1-1	-	CASSRAERGGSTEAFF	TGTGCCAGCAGCCGCGCAGAACGCGGGGGAAGCACTGAAGCTTTCTTT
-	TRBV9	TRBJ2-4	-	CASSPPTGIKNIQYF	TGTGCCAGCAGCCCCCCCACAGGGATCAAAAACATTCAGTACTTC
few	TRBV7-2	TRBJ1-5	-	CASSLYSGEQPQHF	TGTGCCAGCAGCCTTTATTCGGGAGAACAGCCCCAGCATTTT
-	TRBV5-1	TRBJ2-2	-	CASSLAPGELFF	TGCGCCAGCAGCTTGGCCCCCGGGGAGCTGTTTTTT
-	TRBV10-3	TRBJ1-2	TRBD1	CAISETQGQGRDYGYTF	TGTGCCATCAGTGAGACCCAGGGACAGGGACGGGACTATGGCTACACCTTC
-	TRBV14	TRBJ2-3	TRBD2	CASSRGRGGPDTQYF	TGTGCCAGCAGCCGCGGGCGGGGGGGGCCAGATACGCAGTATTTT
-	TRBV5-1	TRBJ2-7	-	CASSWEGQELPYEQYF	TGCGCCAGCAGCTGGGAGGGACAGGAGCTACCTTACGAGCAGTACTTC
-	TRBV6-5	TRBJ1-3	TRBD1	CASQGQARRNTIYF	TGTGCCAGTCAGGGACAGGCGCGAAGGAACACCATATATTTT
-	TRBV29-1	TRBJ1-1	-	CSVEGSVNTEAFF	TGCAGCGTTGAAGGATCGGTAAACACTGAAGCTTTCTTT
-	TRBV14	TRBJ1-6	-	CASSPTGFNSPLHF	TGTGCCAGCAGCCCAACAGGGTTTAACTCACCCCTCCACTTT
-	TRBV7-8	TRBJ1-4	-	CASSVMGRTNEKLFF	TGTGCCAGCAGCGTTATGGGCAGAACTAATGAAAAACTGTTTTTT
-	TRBV7-2	TRBJ2-7	-	CASSFDYEQYF	TGTGCCAGCAGCTTCGACTACGAGCAGTACTTC
few	TRBV2	TRBJ1-5	-	CASSDGGWNQPQHF	TGTGCCAGCAGTGATGGTGGGTGGAATCAGCCCCAGCATTTT
-	TRBV5-4	TRBJ1-6	-	CASSRQETYNSPLHF	TGTGCCAGCAGCCGGCAGGAAACCTATAATTCACCCCTCCACTTT
-	TRBV13	TRBJ2-3	-	CASSLGRVRSTDTQYF	TGTGCCAGCAGCTTAGGCCGGGTTCGGAGCACAGATACGCAGTATTTT
-	TRBV9	TRBJ1-2	TRBD1	CASSAGGAYGYTF	TGTGCCAGCAGCGCAGGGGGCGCCTATGGCTACACCTTC
-	TRBV7-8	TRBJ1-5	TRBD1	CASRRGQGDSNQPQHF	TGTGCCAGCAGACGCGGACAGGGGGACAGCAATCAGCCCCAGCATTTT
-	TRBV28	TRBJ1-5	-	CASSANQPQHF	TGTGCCAGCAGTGCTAATCAGCCCCAGCATTTT
-	TRBV5-1	TRBJ1-1	TRBD1	CASSYLEGAKNTEAFF	TGCGCCAGCAGCTACTTAGAGGGGGCCAAGAACACTGAAGCTTTCTTT
-	TRBV7-2	TRBJ1-2	-	CASSLNTGTNYGYTF	TGTGCCAGCAGCTTAAACACAGGGACTAACTATGGCTACACCTTC
-	TRBV6-1	TRBJ2-7	-	CARGPGARGEQYF	TGTGCCAGGGGACCCGGGGCGCGGGGCGAGCAGTACTTC
-	TRBV30	TRBJ2-3	-	CAWISGRTDTQYF	TGTGCCTGGATTTCGGGCCGCACAGATACGCAGTATTTT
few	TRBV2	TRBJ1-2	-	CASNFVNYGYTF	TGTGCCAGCAACTTCGTAAACTATGGCTACACCTTC
-	TRBV6-5	TRBJ1-1	-	CASSFGQTHMNTEAFF	TGTGCCAGCAGTTTCGGACAGACTCATATGAACACTGAAGCTTTCTTT
-	TRBV11-3	TRBJ2-1	-	CASSLGMADYNEQFF	TGTGCCAGCAGCTTGGGTATGGCGGACTACAATGAGCAGTTCTTC
-	TRBV9	TRBJ2-7	-	CASSVDSWSSYEQYF	TGTGCCAGCAGCGTAGATAGTTGGAGCTCCTACGAGCAGTACTTC
-	TRBV5-1	TRBJ1-1	-	CASSLSPAVMNTEAFF	TGCGCCAGCAGCTTGTCGCCAGCAGTCATGAACACTGAAGCTTTCTTT
-	TRBV5-4	TRBJ2-1	-	CASSSGSAGSSYNEQFF	TGTGCCAGCAGTTCCGGTAGCGCAGGTAGCTCCTACAATGAGCAGTTCTTC
-	TRBV2	TRBJ1-2	-	CASSENRVRHGFNYGYTF	TGTGCCAGCAGTGAAAACAGGGTGAGACATGGCTTTAACTATGGCTACACCTTC
-	TRBV5-6	TRBJ2-2	TRBD1	CASTPSWDRDTGELFF	TGTGCCAGCACCCCATCCTGGGACAGGGACACCGGGGAGCTGTTTTTT
-	TRBV6-5	TRBJ1-2	-	CASSLTGPPYGYTF	TGTGCCAGCAGCCTTACTGGCCCTCCCTATGGCTACACCTTC
-	TRBV5-8	TRBJ2-7	-	CASSFWAPGRSYEQYF	TGTGCCAGCAGCTTTTGGGCCCCCGGGAGATCCTACGAGCAGTACTTC
few	TRBV7-3	TRBJ2-3	-	CASSFRVTDTQYF	TGTGCCAGCAGCTTCCGGGTCACAGATACGCAGTATTTT
-	TRBV11-2	TRBJ2-7	-	CASSLGGSRELPYEQYF	TGTGCCAGCAGCTTAGGAGGGAGCAGGGAACTTCCCTACGAGCAGTACTTC
-	TRBV19	TRBJ2-3	-	CASKVGRDTSTDTQYF	TGTGCCAGTAAAGTTGGCAGGGACACTAGCACAGATACGCAGTATTTT
-	TRBV27	TRBJ1-1	-	CASSSSNGAPEAFF	TGTGCCAGCAGTTCCTCAAATGGGGCACCTGAAGCTTTCTTT
-	TRBV5-6	TRBJ2-7	TRBD1	CASSFETGRIPYEQYF	TGTGCCAGCAGCTTCGAGACAGGGCGAATCCCCTACGAGCAGTACTTC
once	TRBV19	TRBJ1-1	TRBD1	CASRQTGGAGTEAFF	TGTGCCAGTAGACAGACAGGGGGCGCGGGGACTGAAGCTTTCTTT
few	TRBV10-3	TRBJ1-6	-	CAISVSQRGGSPLHF	TGTGCCATCAGTGTATCTCAGAGGGGGGGTTCACCCCTCCACTTT
-	TRBV6-5	TRBJ1-4	-	CASRTQGGVNEKLFF	TGTGCCAGCAGAACCCAAGGGGGGGTTAATGAAAAACTGTTTTTT
-	TRBV10-3	TRBJ2-1	-	CAISESVVYNEQFF	TGTGCCATCAGTGAATCAGTAGTCTACAATGAGCAGTTCTTC
few	TRBV30	TRBJ1-2	-	CAWSVHRANYGYTF	TGTGCCTGGAGTGTACACAGGGCTAACTATGGCTACACCTTC
-	TRBV10-3	TRBJ1-2	-	CAISESSAGVLGGYTF	TGTGCCATCAGTGAGTCCTCGGCAGGAGTATTAGGTGGCTACACCTTC
-	TRBV6-1	TRBJ2-7	TRBD1	CASRDPGTGPYEQYF	TGTGCCAGCAGGGATCCCGGGACAGGGCCCTACGAGCAGTACTTC
-	TRBV6-1	TRBJ2-7	-	CASSEVGYLYEQYF	TGTGCCAGCAGTGAAGTAGGATACCTCTACGAGCAGTACTTC
-	TRBV13	TRBJ2-1	-	CASSSRGGRGDEQFF	TGTGCCAGCAGCTCTAGGGGTGGCCGAGGGGATGAGCAGTTCTTC
-	TRBV5-1	TRBJ2-2	TRBD1	CASRWSGQGIVGELFF	TGCGCCAGCAGATGGTCGGGACAGGGAATCGTCGGGGAGCTGTTTTTT
-	TRBV2	TRBJ1-1	-	CASSEPDFDSTIMNTEAFF	TGTGCCAGCAGTGAGCCTGACTTTGACTCCACCATTATGAACACTGAAGCTTTCTTT
-	TRBV5-1	TRBJ1-2	-	CASSPRGDPTVRSTF	TGCGCCAGCAGCCCACGGGGCGACCCTACAGTAAGGTCCACCTTC
-	TRBV10-1	TRBJ1-1	-	CASSGGTYTEAFF	TGCGCCAGCAGTGGAGGGACATACACTGAAGCTTTCTTT
-	TRBV18	TRBJ1-1	-	CASSPTQADEAFF	TGTGCCAGCTCACCAACCCAGGCAGATGAAGCTTTCTTT
-	TRBV21-1	TRBJ2-1	-	CASRHHSGGKSSYNEQFF	TGTGCCAGCAGGCACCATTCAGGGGGGAAGAGCTCCTACAATGAGCAGTTCTTC